The rows below give T cell receptor beta chains drawn from one sample of a study of T cell repertoires in cytomegalovirus infection. TCRdb redid the calling of the reads with MiXCR, one entry per CDR3 protein. This sample has 150,000 to 200,000 distinct CDR3 sequences, with about 15% found just once. Sequenced sample: CD8+ T cells from PBMCs. The origin of the receptors is a human donor in good health (CMV status not recorded). Some clones in this sample may be carry-over from other donors' samples. The CDR3 runs from the conserved cysteine through the conserved F or W. A D gene is named only where the DNA matches it firmly. Clone size appears in some rows only: once, few, many, or a class for an expanded clone.

d_gene,len,abundance,v_gene,j_gene,CDR3nt,CDR3aa
TRBD1,15,-,TRBV7-9,TRBJ1-2,TGTGCCAGCAGCGATGGGACAGCCAACCCGGGAGGCTACACCTTC,CASSDGTANPGGYTF
-,16,-,TRBV12-5,TRBJ2-7,TGTGCTAGTGGTTTGGTGGGCCTGAGGAGCTTCTACGAGCAGTACTTC,CASGLVGLRSFYEQYF
TRBD2,14,few,TRBV29-1,TRBJ2-1,TGCAGCACCAGCGGGATCAGCTCCTACAATGAGCAGTTCTTC,CSTSGISSYNEQFF
-,15,-,TRBV20-1,TRBJ1-2,TGCAGTGCTAGAGATCAGGCATCTACTAACTATGGCTACACCTTC,CSARDQASTNYGYTF
-,14,few,TRBV5-5,TRBJ2-1,TGTGCCAGCAGCTTGGTACGGACAGACAATGAGCAGTTCTTC,CASSLVRTDNEQFF
-,14,few,TRBV6-2/TRBV6-3,TRBJ2-1,TGTGCCAGCAGTTACTCCGGGGGCGTTAGGGAGCAGTTCTTC,CASSYSGGVREQFF
-,16,-,TRBV11-2,TRBJ2-7,TGTGCCAGCAGCTTAGTAGCAGGGTTAAGCTCCTACGAGCAGTACTTC,CASSLVAGLSSYEQYF
-,13,few,TRBV12-3/TRBV12-4,TRBJ1-2,TGTGCCAGCAGTTATACAGGGTCCTATGGCTACACCTTC,CASSYTGSYGYTF
TRBD1,13,-,TRBV5-5,TRBJ2-7,TGTGCCAGCAGCTTGACAGGGGCCTACGAGCAGTACTTC,CASSLTGAYEQYF
-,13,few,TRBV20-1,TRBJ2-7,TGCAGTGCCGGGGGACCTCAGGGCTACGAGCAGTACTTC,CSAGGPQGYEQYF
-,18,-,TRBV6-5,TRBJ2-7,TGTGCCAGCAGTTACAAGGACAGTTTGTCTATAGTGTTCTACGAGCAGTACTTC,CASSYKDSLSIVFYEQYF
-,16,many,TRBV10-3,TRBJ2-7,TGTGCCATCAATCCTCGGTCCGACAGGTCACCCAACGAGCAGTACTTC,CAINPRSDRSPNEQYF
-,14,few,TRBV19,TRBJ2-7,TGTGCCAGTAGTATAGGGAGCGGCTCCTACGAGCAGTACTTC,CASSIGSGSYEQYF
-,12,-,TRBV12-5,TRBJ2-2,TGTGCTAGTGCTTTCAGCACCGGGGAGCTGTTTTTT,CASAFSTGELFF
-,14,few,TRBV6-2/TRBV6-3,TRBJ2-5,TGTGCCAGCAGTTACCCGGGGACCGGAGAGACCCAGTACTTC,CASSYPGTGETQYF
TRBD1,15,many,TRBV7-8,TRBJ1-2,TGTGCCAGCAGTCGTGGGACAGCGAATAACTATGGCTACACCTTC,CASSRGTANNYGYTF
-,12,once,TRBV6-2/TRBV6-3,TRBJ2-7,TGTGCCAGCAGTTACTCGGCTAGTGAGCAGTACTTC,CASSYSASEQYF
-,15,few,TRBV11-2,TRBJ1-2,TGTGCCAGCAGCTTAGGTGATGGGACGAATTATGGCTACACCTTC,CASSLGDGTNYGYTF
-,16,-,TRBV6-6,TRBJ2-1,TGTGCCAGCAGTTACTCGGGAGCGGCCGCAAACAATGAGCAGTTCTTC,CASSYSGAAANNEQFF
-,19,-,TRBV2,TRBJ1-5,TGTGCCAGCAGCGGCCGGACGGAAACCCGCCTCTATAGCAATCAGCCCCAGCATTTT,CASSGRTETRLYSNQPQHF
TRBD2,17,-,TRBV7-9,TRBJ2-3,TGTGCCAGCAGCCCAGCGGTGCGGGAGGCCGGGACAGATACGCAGTATTTT,CASSPAVREAGTDTQYF
-,14,-,TRBV7-2,TRBJ2-2,TGTGCCAGCAGCTTAGGCTGCCACACCGGGGAGCTGTTTTTT,CASSLGCHTGELFF
-,11,-,TRBV2,TRBJ1-1,TGTGCCAGCGGAGACGGGGGAAAAGCTTTCTTT,CASGDGGKAFF
TRBD1,17,-,TRBV7-9,TRBJ1-5,TGTGCCAGCAGCTTTACCGGGACAGGTGATAGCAATCAGCCCCAGCATTTT,CASSFTGTGDSNQPQHF
TRBD2,15,medium-sized,TRBV7-8,TRBJ2-3,TGTGCCAGCAGCTCCGGGACTAGCAGCACAGATACGCAGTATTTT,CASSSGTSSTDTQYF
-,15,-,TRBV6-2/TRBV6-3,TRBJ2-7,TGTGCCAGCAGTTTGGGTCGGGGCGGCTTCTACGAGCAGTACTTC,CASSLGRGGFYEQYF
-,12,many,TRBV7-2,TRBJ1-3,TGTGCCAGCACTCGGGGGGGAAACACCATATATTTT,CASTRGGNTIYF
TRBD1,15,-,TRBV28,TRBJ2-7,TGTGCCAGCAGTCTTGGGACAGGGGAAGAGAACGAGCAGTACTTC,CASSLGTGEENEQYF
-,12,few,TRBV15,TRBJ1-1,TGTGCCACCAGACTAGGGGGCACTGAAGCTTTCTTT,CATRLGGTEAFF
TRBD2,21,-,TRBV11-2,TRBJ2-1,TGTGCCAGCAGCTTCGGCCAGGTGGGAGGGCCAAAGACCAGGTCCTACAATGAGCAGTTCTTC,CASSFGQVGGPKTRSYNEQFF
-,13,-,TRBV29-1,TRBJ2-1,TGCAGCGTTAGAACGGGAGAGTACAATGAGCAGTTCTTC,CSVRTGEYNEQFF
TRBD2,15,few,TRBV19,TRBJ2-2,TGTGCCAGTAGTCTGCGGGGCGGGAGCCCCGGGGAGCTGTTTTTT,CASSLRGGSPGELFF
-,15,few,TRBV14,TRBJ1-2,TGTGCCAGCAGCGTTACTACGGGGCGCGACTATGGCTACACCTTC,CASSVTTGRDYGYTF
-,11,-,TRBV14,TRBJ2-1,TGTGCCAGCAGCTGGGGGGCTGAGCAGTTCTTC,CASSWGAEQFF
-,12,-,TRBV15,TRBJ2-7,TGTGCCACCAGAGGAAAGTCCTACGAGCAGTACTTC,CATRGKSYEQYF
-,15,few,TRBV28,TRBJ1-5,TGTGCCAGCAGTTTGGGGGGTGAGGGTGAGCAGCCCCAGCATTTT,CASSLGGEGEQPQHF
-,14,few,TRBV28,TRBJ1-4,TGTGCCAGCAGTAACCCGGGGTCTAATGAAAAACTGTTTTTT,CASSNPGSNEKLFF
-,14,-,TRBV7-6,TRBJ2-5,TGTGCCAGCAGCTCACTGGGGGACGAAGAGACCCAGTACTTC,CASSSLGDEETQYF
TRBD2,13,many,TRBV7-8,TRBJ2-5,TGTGCCAGCAGGGCGGGGGGCCAAGAGACCCAGTACTTC,CASRAGGQETQYF
-,17,few,TRBV7-8,TRBJ2-7,TGTGCCAGCAGCTTAGATCCAGACAGACGCATACAATACGAGCAGTACTTC,CASSLDPDRRIQYEQYF
TRBD1,15,few,TRBV19,TRBJ2-2,TGTGCCAGTAGTATGGGACAGACAGACACCGGGGAGCTGTTTTTT,CASSMGQTDTGELFF
TRBD1,13,-,TRBV7-2,TRBJ1-2,TGTGCCAGCACGACAGGGACTAACTATGGCTACACCTTC,CASTTGTNYGYTF
-,18,many,TRBV7-2,TRBJ1-3,TGTGCCAGCAGCTTAGTCCCGACGGACCGAGATCCTGGAAACACCATATATTTT,CASSLVPTDRDPGNTIYF
-,14,few,TRBV15,TRBJ2-1,TGTGCCACCAGCAGAGAAGGGGTCGGCAATGAGCAGTTCTTC,CATSREGVGNEQFF
TRBD2,15,-,TRBV7-6,TRBJ2-1,TGTGCCAGCAGCCTCAGCGGGAGTAAGCTCGATGAGCAGTTCTTC,CASSLSGSKLDEQFF
TRBD2,16,-,TRBV12-3/TRBV12-4,TRBJ2-2,TGTGCCAGCAGTTTAACCGGGACTAGCCTAACCGGGGAGCTGTTTTTT,CASSLTGTSLTGELFF
-,14,few,TRBV4-3,TRBJ1-2,TGCGCCAGCAGCCAAGACCGGGATGGCTATGGCTACACCTTC,CASSQDRDGYGYTF
-,15,few,TRBV6-5,TRBJ2-7,TGTGCCAGCAGCCAGCTAGGAGCAGGGAAAAACGAGCAGTACTTC,CASSQLGAGKNEQYF
TRBD1,14,-,TRBV7-9,TRBJ1-1,TGTGCCAGCAGCGTAAGACAGGGTAGCACTGAAGCTTTCTTT,CASSVRQGSTEAFF
TRBD2,15,-,TRBV12-3/TRBV12-4,TRBJ2-7,TGTGCCAGCAGGAGTCTAGCGGGGGCCGTCTACGAGCAGTACTTC,CASRSLAGAVYEQYF
-,15,-,TRBV7-8,TRBJ1-5,TGTGCCAGCAGCCCCTTCCAGGGTGGCAATCAGCCCCAGCATTTT,CASSPFQGGNQPQHF
-,11,few,TRBV9,TRBJ1-2,TGTGCCAGCAGCGCCTCTCGAGGCTACACCTTC,CASSASRGYTF
-,13,few,TRBV25-1,TRBJ1-5,TGTGCCAGCAGCGAAGGCGGTTATCAGCCCCAGCATTTT,CASSEGGYQPQHF